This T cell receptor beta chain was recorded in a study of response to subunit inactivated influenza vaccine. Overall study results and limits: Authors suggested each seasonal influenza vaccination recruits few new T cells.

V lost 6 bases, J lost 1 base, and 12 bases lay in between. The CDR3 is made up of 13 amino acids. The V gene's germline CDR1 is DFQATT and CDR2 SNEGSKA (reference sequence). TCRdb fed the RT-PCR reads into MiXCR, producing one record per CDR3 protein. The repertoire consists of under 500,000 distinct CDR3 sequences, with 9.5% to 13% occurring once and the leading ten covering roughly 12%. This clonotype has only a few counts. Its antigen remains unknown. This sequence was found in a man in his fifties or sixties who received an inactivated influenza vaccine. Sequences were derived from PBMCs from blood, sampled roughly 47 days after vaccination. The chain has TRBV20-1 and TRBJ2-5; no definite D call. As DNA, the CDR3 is TGCAGTGCCCCCCCGTCCATCCAAGAGACCCAGTACTTC. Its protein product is CSAPPSIQETQYF.